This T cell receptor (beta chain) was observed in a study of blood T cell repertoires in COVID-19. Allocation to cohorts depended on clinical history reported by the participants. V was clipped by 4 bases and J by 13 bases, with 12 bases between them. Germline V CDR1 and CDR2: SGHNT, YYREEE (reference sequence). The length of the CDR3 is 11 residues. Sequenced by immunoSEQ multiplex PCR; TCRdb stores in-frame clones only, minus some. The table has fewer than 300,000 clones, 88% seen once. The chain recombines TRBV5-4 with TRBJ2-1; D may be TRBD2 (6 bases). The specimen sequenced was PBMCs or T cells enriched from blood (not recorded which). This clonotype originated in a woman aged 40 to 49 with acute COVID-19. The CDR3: CASSERTIQFF. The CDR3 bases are TGTGCCAGCAGCGAGAGGACTATTCAGTTCTTC. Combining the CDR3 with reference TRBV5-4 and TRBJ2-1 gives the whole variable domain ETGVTQSPTHLIKTRGQQVTLRCSSQSGHNTVSWYQQALGQGPQFIFQYYREEENGRGNFPPRFSGLQFPNYSSELNVNALELDDSALYLCASSERTIQFFGPGTRLTVL.